These 20 T cell receptor beta chains originate from one sample sequenced in a study of T cells in Graves' hyperthyroidism and ophthalmopathy. It was RNA transcripts that yielded the amplified TCR beta CDR3 regions. When the TCR CDR3 underwent first-round RT-PCR, the HTBI primer set was used. TCRdb ran MiXCR on the multiplex PCR reads and lists one entry per CDR3 protein. The repertoire has under 450,000 distinct CDR3 sequences, roughly 14% of them found once; the top ten carry under 25%. Material for sequencing was blood. The receptor source for this set is a man aged 25-40 years with Graves' hyperthyroidism that later progressed to Graves' ophthalmopathy.

Ten or more counts support this clonotype. The chain joins TRBV5-6 to TRBJ2-7; unclear D gene. The CDR3 runs to 12 residues. Germline assignment: CDR1 SGHDT and CDR2 YYEEEE. The germline V and J ends were trimmed by 7 bases and 0 bases, with 8 bases remaining between them. The CDR3 spells CASEAASYEQYF. The CDR3 DNA reads as TGTGCCAGCGAGGCAGCCTCCTACGAGCAGTACTTC.

The chain recombines TRBV14 with TRBJ1-3; D ambiguous. The CDR3 is 15 residues long. V was pared by 3 bases and J by 0 bases, with 9 bases between. Germline values: CDR1 SGHDN, CDR2 FVKESK. CDR3 in DNA: TGTGCCAGCAGCCAGTTCGGGAACTCTGGAAACACCATATATTTT. Translation: CASSQFGNSGNTIYF.

This clonotype was counted ten times or more. The V call is TRBV20-1, the J call TRBJ2-7, with 9 bases identical to TRBD1. This CDR3 spans 15 amino acids. Germline assignment: CDR1 DFQATT and CDR2 SNEGSKA (reference sequence). Germline trimming cut 5 bases from V and 2 bases from J; bases unmatched to any gene: 10. This CDR3 reads CSALKRDRAPYEQYF. CDR3 nucleotide sequence: TGCAGTGCTTTAAAACGGGACAGGGCACCCTACGAGCAGTACTTC.

The rearrangement joins TRBV4-1 to TRBJ2-7; 8 nucleotides agree with TRBD1. V shed 1 base and J 7 bases; nucleotides not matched to a gene: 9. Germline values: CDR1 MGHRA, CDR2 YSYEKL. The CDR3 contains 15 residues. CDR3 DNA: TGCGCCAGCAGCCAAGTTGGACAGGGTAATGGAGAGCAGTACTTC. Translated, it gives CASSQVGQGNGEQYF.

This chain joins TRBV7-9 and TRBJ2-2; the match to TRBD2 covers 7 bases. This CDR3 contains 17 residues. Germline V lookup: CDR1 SEHNR, CDR2 FQNEAQ (reference sequence). V shed 4 bases and J 1 base; nucleotides not matched to a gene: 9. For the CDR3, the DNA is TGTGCCAGCAGCTCCTCAGGACTAGTGGGGAACACCGGGGAGCTGTTTTTT. This translates into CASSSSGLVGNTGELFF.

This clonotype was picked up a small number of times. The V gene is TRBV6-2 or TRBV6-3, the J gene TRBJ2-1; 10 bases are a match to TRBD2. The germline gives CDR1 MNHEY, CDR2 SVGEGT. This CDR3 is 17 amino acids long. J lost 12 bases, V lost 1 base, and 15 bases had no gene match. The CDR3 loop reads CASSYLASGGHKRVQFF. The CDR3 DNA is TGTGCCAGCAGTTACTTGGCTAGCGGGGGTCATAAGCGAGTGCAGTTCTTC.

This clonotype was detected ten times or more. The gene calls are TRBV15 and TRBJ2-5; 10 bases map to TRBD2. Per the germline V gene, CDR1 is LNHNV and CDR2 is YYDKDF (reference sequence). The CDR3 totals 16 residues. With 0 bases clipped from V and 1 base from J, the junction kept 2 bases outside the gene matches. CDR3 loop: CATSRDLAGAQETQYF. The CDR3 nucleotides read TGTGCCACCAGCAGAGATCTAGCGGGGGCCCAAGAGACCCAGTACTTC.

The rearrangement links TRBV4-1 to TRBJ1-4; no clear D. The germline CDR1 and CDR2 sequences are MGHRA and YSYEKL. The CDR3 runs to 18 residues. V lost 0 bases and J lost 3, with 17 bases in between. The CDR3 protein is CASSQERTAGLANEKLFF. DNA of the CDR3: TGCGCCAGCAGCCAAGAACGGACGGCGGGTCTGGCTAATGAAAAACTGTTTTTT.

The V gene is TRBV29-1, the J gene TRBJ2-1; 11 nucleotides match TRBD1. Looked up from germline, CDR1 is SQVTM and CDR2 is ANQGSEA. The CDR3 totals 13 residues. V lost 6 bases to trimming and J lost 9 bases; unmatched junction nucleotides: 7. In DNA form, the CDR3 reads TGCAGCGTCGCAACCGGGACAGGGGGTGAGCAGTTCTTC. It is translated as CSVATGTGGEQFF.

This clonotype showed up just a few times. The chain couples TRBV6-2 or TRBV6-3 to TRBJ2-7, with D possibly matching TRBD1 (5 bases). The germline gives CDR1 MNHEY, CDR2 SVGEGT. V shed 4 bases and J shed 5 bases, with 9 bases lying between them. The CDR3 covers 12 residues. The CDR3, as DNA: TGTGCCAGCAGTTCAAGGGGCGACGAGCAGTACTTC. Protein sequence: CASSSRGDEQYF.

The V and J genes are TRBV9 and TRBJ2-4, with unresolved D. Germline V CDR1 and CDR2: SGDLS, YYNGEE. V was trimmed by 0 bases and J by 0 bases, leaving 4 bases between them. The CDR3 sequence is 14 residues long. CDR3 nucleotides: TGTGCCAGCAGCGTAGGTGTAGCCAAAAACATTCAGTACTTC. Translating it yields CASSVGVAKNIQYF.

This clonotype was seen only a few times. The chain recombines TRBV5-1 with TRBJ1-1; 11 bases are a match to TRBD1. This CDR3 spans 15 amino acids. Germline CDR1 reads SGHRS; CDR2 reads YFSETQ. The junction had 6 bases not matched to a gene; V was cut back by 2 bases and J by 6 bases. In DNA, the CDR3 is TGCGCCAGCAGCTTCCTTGGGACAGGGGGAGCTGAAGCTTTCTTT. This translates into CASSFLGTGGAEAFF.

The chain has TRBV12-3 or TRBV12-4 and TRBJ2-1; D gene uncertain. This CDR3 has 13 residues. Trimming took 3 bases from V and 14 from J, leaving 17 bases between them. The CDR3 region has the DNA TGTGCCAGCAGTTTCCCGGGCCAAGATGGGAAGTTCTTC. Encoded protein: CASSFPGQDGKFF.

On this clonotype: This may arise from a read error, as a much more abundant clone is one base away. This rearrangement joins TRBV7-9 to TRBJ2-1; perhaps TRBD1 as D (5 bases). The CDR3 is 12 amino acids. V was shortened by 6 bases and J by 10 bases, with 13 bases between the two germline ends. Germline lookup yields CDR1 SEHNR and CDR2 FQNEAQ (reference sequence). The chain's CDR3 is CASRSGLGEQFF. CDR3 DNA: TGTGCCAGCAGATCAGGGTTAGGGGAGCAGTTCTTC.

This clonotype has a handful of counts. The V call is TRBV5-6, the J call TRBJ2-7, with D perhaps matching TRBD2 (6 bases). V shed 0 bases and J shed 2 bases, with 9 bases lying between them. The CDR3 extends over 14 amino acids. CDR1 is SGHDT and CDR2 is YYEEEE in the germline V gene. CDR3 bases: TGTGCCAGCAGCTTGGCGGAGGGTCCCTACGAGCAGTACTTC. Residues: CASSLAEGPYEQYF.

This clonotype was detected many times. The CDR3 nucleotides read TGTGCCAGCAGCTCCGGACCCGCCAATCAGCCCCAGCATTTT. Protein: CASSSGPANQPQHF. The rearrangement links TRBV7-9 to TRBJ1-5; D is uncertain. This CDR3 comprises 14 residues. V lost 4 bases and J lost 3, with 10 bases in between. Germline lookup yields CDR1 SEHNR and CDR2 FQNEAQ (reference sequence).

This clonotype was detected many times. The rearrangement uses TRBV2 and TRBJ2-1; D tentatively reads TRBD1 or TRBD2 (5 bases each). The V end was cut by 4 bases, the J end by 7 bases, with 17 bases between. The CDR3 runs 15 residues. CDR1 is SNHLY, CDR2 FYNNEI, per germline. As DNA, the CDR3 is TGTGCCAGCAGTGTTGGGGTCTGGGGGATTAATGAGCAGTTCTTC. It encodes CASSVGVWGINEQFF.

V usage is TRBV9 and J usage is TRBJ2-2; the D gene could be TRBD1 or TRBD2 (7 bases each). This CDR3 has 16 amino acids. The V end lost 1 base, the J end lost 5 bases, and 15 bases lay between the germline ends. CDR1 is SGDLS and CDR2 is YYNGEE in the germline V gene. In DNA form, the CDR3 reads TGTGCCAGCAGCGTAAAGGCAGGGGGGGGGACCGGGGAGCTGTTTTTT. This encodes CASSVKAGGGTGELFF.

This clonotype was observed many times. The chain has TRBV30 and TRBJ1-1; tentatively, D is TRBD1 (5 bases). V was cut by 3 bases and J by 0 bases, with 8 bases left in between. The CDR3 is made up of 13 amino acids. Germline V gives CDR1 GTSNPN, CDR2 SVGIG (reference sequence). CDR3 DNA sequence: TGTGCCTGGAGGGACAACATGAACACTGAAGCTTTCTTT. Its translation: CAWRDNMNTEAFF.

This clonotype has ten or more counts. This chain uses TRBV7-8 with TRBJ2-7; 12 bases are a match to TRBD1. CDR1 SGHVS and CDR2 FQNEAQ come from the germline V gene. With V trimmed by 5 bases and J by 7 bases, 12 bases remained unmatched. CDR3 size: 16 residues. CDR3 in DNA: TGTGCCAGCAGCCCCATTTGGGGGACAGGGGGCCGGGAGCAGTACTTC. It specifies CASSPIWGTGGREQYF.